A single T cell receptor beta chain is shown here with its context. Its specificity is not known. Assay: immunoSEQ multiplex PCR; the TCRdb copy retains only in-frame clones and omits some. The sample carries roughly 69,000 clones, approximately 98% recorded once. The data originate from a study of Tregs in tolerant kidney transplant recipients. General study points: No direct test of biological reproducibility was done here.

There are 16 residues in the CDR3. The ends lost 4 bases at V and 9 bases at J; junction bases unmatched: 7. CDR1 SGHRS and CDR2 YFSETQ come from the germline V gene. The specimen was Tregs from blood, collected before the transplant. The V call is TRBV5-1, the J call TRBJ2-1; 16 bases map to TRBD2. This TCR came from a human donor who received a combined kidney and bone marrow transplant. CDR3 loop: CASSRGTSGRGGEQFF. The CDR3 region has the DNA TGCGCCAGCAGCCGAGGGACTAGCGGGAGGGGCGGTGAGCAGTTCTTC.